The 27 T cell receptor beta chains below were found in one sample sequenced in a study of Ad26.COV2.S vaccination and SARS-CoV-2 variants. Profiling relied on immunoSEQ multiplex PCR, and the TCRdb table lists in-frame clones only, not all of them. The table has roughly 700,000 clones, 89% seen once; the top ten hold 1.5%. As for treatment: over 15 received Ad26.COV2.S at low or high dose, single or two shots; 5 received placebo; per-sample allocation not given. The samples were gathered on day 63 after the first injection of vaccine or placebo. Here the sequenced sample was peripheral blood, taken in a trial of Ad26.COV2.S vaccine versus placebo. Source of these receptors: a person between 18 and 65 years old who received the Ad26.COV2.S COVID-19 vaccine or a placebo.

CDR3 bases: TGTGCCAGTAGTATCGAGACAGGGGGCTTCAGCAATCAGCCCCAGCATTTT. It codes for CASSIETGGFSNQPQHF. The J gene is TRBJ1-5, the V gene TRBV19; 10 bases are shared with TRBD1. Looked up from germline, CDR1 is LNHDA and CDR2 is SQIVND (reference sequence). V trimming: 3 bases; J trimming: 1 base; junction bases outside the gene matches: 6. This CDR3 region has 17 residues.

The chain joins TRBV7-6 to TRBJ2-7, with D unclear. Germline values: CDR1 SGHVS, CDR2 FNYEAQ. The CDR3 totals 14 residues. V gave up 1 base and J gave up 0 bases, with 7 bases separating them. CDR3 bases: TGTGCCAGCAGCTTAGGCCCGACCTCCTACGAGCAGTACTTC. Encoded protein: CASSLGPTSYEQYF. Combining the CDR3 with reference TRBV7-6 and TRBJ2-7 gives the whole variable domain GAGVSQSPRYKVTKRGQDVALRCDPISGHVSLYWYRQALGQGPEFLTYFNYEAQQDKSGLPNDRFSAERPEGSISTLTIQRTEQRDSAMYRCASSLGPTSYEQYFGPGTRLTVT.

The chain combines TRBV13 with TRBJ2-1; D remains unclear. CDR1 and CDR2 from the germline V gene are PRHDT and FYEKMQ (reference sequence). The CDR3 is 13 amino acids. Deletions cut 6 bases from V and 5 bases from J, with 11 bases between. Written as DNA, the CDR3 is TGTGCCAGCAGTCCGAGACTTAACAATGAGCAGTTCTTC. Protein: CASSPRLNNEQFF.

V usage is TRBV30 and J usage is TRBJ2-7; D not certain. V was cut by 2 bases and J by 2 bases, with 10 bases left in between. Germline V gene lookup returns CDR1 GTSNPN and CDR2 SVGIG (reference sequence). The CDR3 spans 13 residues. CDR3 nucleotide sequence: TGTGCCTGGAGTTCCGGGCTTCCCTACGAGCAGTACTTC. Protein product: CAWSSGLPYEQYF. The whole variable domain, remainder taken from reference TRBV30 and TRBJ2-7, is SQTIHQWPATLVQPVGSPLSLECTVEGTSNPNLYWYRQAAGRGLQLLFYSVGIGQISSEVPQNLSASRPQDRQFILSSKKLLLSDSGFYLCAWSSGLPYEQYFGPGTRLTVT.

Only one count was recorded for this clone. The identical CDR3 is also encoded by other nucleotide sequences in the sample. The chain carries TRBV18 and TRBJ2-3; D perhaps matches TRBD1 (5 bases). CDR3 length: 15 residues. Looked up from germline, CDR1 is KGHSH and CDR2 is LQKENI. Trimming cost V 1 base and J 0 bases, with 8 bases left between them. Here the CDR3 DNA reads TGTGCCAGCTCACCACGGACATCTAGCACAGATACGCAGTATTTT. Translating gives CASSPRTSSTDTQYF.

This CDR3 reads CASSLNRGGSNYGYTF. DNA of the CDR3: TGTGCCAGCAGCTTAAACCGGGGCGGTTCTAACTATGGCTACACCTTC. The chain recombines TRBV7-2 with TRBJ1-2; maybe TRBD1 (5 bases). CDR3 size: 16 residues. CDR1 and CDR2 from the germline V gene are SGHTA and FQGNSA. Trimming shortened V by 2 bases and J by 0 bases, and 13 bases separated the two germline ends.

Here the CDR3 DNA reads TGTGCCAGCAGGACTGGACAGGTCCAAGAGACCCAGTACTTC. It translates to CASRTGQVQETQYF. The chain links TRBV2 to TRBJ2-5; 7 nucleotides agree with TRBD1. This CDR3 spans 14 amino acids. V trimming: 6 bases; J trimming: 1 base; junction bases outside the gene matches: 5. Germline V gene lookup returns CDR1 SNHLY and CDR2 FYNNEI.

The CDR3 loop reads CAISESPGNSPLHF. The CDR3 DNA follows: TGTGCCATCAGTGAGTCGCCGGGCAATTCACCCCTCCACTTT. V gene TRBV10-3 combines with J gene TRBJ1-6; D gene ambiguous. Germline V lookup: CDR1 ENHRY, CDR2 SYGVKD. This CDR3 contains 14 residues. V was shortened by 0 bases and J by 7 bases, with 7 bases between the two germline ends.

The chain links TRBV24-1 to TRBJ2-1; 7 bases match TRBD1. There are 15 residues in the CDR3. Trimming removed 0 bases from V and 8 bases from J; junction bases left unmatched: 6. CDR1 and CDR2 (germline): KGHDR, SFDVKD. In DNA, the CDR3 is TGTGCCACCAGTGATTTGCGGGCAGGGGGATATGAGCAGTTCTTC. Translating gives CATSDLRAGGYEQFF.

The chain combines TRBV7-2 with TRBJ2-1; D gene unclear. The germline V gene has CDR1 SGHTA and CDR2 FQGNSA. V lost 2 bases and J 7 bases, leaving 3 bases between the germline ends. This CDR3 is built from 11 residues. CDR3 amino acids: CASSLRNEQFF. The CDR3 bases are TGTGCCAGCAGCTTAAGGAATGAGCAGTTCTTC.

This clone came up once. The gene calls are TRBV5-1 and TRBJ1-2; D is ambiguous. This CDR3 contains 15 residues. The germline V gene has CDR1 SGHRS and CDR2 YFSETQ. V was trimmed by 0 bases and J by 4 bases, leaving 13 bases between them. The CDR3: CASSLEGIRSYGYTF. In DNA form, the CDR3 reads TGCGCCAGCAGCTTGGAAGGGATCAGAAGCTATGGCTACACCTTC.

The CDR3 protein is CASSLYGTGRNEQYF. CDR3 DNA: TGTGCCAGCAGCTTATACGGGACAGGTAGGAACGAGCAGTACTTC. V and J are TRBV7-9 and TRBJ2-7, with TRBD1 matching 8 bases. The CDR3 is made up of 15 amino acids. J was trimmed by 5 bases and V by 2 bases; bases with no gene match: 8. From germline, CDR1 is SEHNR and CDR2 FQNEAQ (reference sequence).

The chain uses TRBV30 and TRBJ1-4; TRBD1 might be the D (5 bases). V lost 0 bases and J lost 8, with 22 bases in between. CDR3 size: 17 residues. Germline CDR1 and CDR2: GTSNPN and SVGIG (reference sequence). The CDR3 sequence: CAWSVGGGGARREKLFF. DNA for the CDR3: TGTGCCTGGAGTGTGGGCGGTGGGGGAGCGCGGAGGGAAAAACTGTTTTTT.

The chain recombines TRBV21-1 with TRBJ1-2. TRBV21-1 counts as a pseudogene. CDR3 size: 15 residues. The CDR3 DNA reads TGTGCCAGCGAAACAGCCCACTACGAAGGCTCGGGCTACACCTTC. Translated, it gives CASETAHYEGSGYTF.

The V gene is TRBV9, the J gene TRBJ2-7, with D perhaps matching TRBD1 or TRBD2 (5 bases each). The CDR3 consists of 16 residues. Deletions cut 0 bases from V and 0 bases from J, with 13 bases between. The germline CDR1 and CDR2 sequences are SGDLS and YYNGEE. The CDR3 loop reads CASSVDPGQGSYEQYF. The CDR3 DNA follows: TGTGCCAGCAGCGTAGACCCGGGGCAGGGCTCCTACGAGCAGTACTTC.

CDR3 in amino acids: CASSFSGGYSTDTQYF. The CDR3 region has the DNA TGTGCCAGCAGCTTCAGCGGGGGGTATAGCACAGATACGCAGTATTTT. The chain combines TRBV5-6 with TRBJ2-3; 9 nucleotides align to TRBD2. CDR1 is SGHDT and CDR2 is YYEEEE in the germline V gene. This CDR3 spans 16 amino acids. The V gene end was trimmed by 2 bases and the J gene end by 0 bases; junction bases not matched to a gene: 4.

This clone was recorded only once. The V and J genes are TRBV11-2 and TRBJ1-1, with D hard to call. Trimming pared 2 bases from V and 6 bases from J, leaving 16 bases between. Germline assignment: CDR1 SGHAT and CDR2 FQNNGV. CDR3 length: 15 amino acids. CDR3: CASSLRGPTMSEAFF. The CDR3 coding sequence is TGTGCCAGCAGCTTACGGGGTCCAACGATGTCTGAAGCTTTCTTT.

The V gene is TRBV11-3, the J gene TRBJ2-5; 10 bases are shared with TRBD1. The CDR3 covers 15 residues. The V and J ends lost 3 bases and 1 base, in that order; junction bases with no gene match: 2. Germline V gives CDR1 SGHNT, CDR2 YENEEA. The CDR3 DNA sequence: TGTGCCAGCAGCTTGGGACAGGGGCTCCAAGAGACCCAGTACTTC. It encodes CASSLGQGLQETQYF.

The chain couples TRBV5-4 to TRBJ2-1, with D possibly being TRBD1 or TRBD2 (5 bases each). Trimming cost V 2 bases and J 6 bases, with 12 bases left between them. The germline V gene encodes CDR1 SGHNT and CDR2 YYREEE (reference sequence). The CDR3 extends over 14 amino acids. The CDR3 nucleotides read TGTGCCAGCAGCTTTAGGGGCGGGTCCAATGAGCAGTTCTTC. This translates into CASSFRGGSNEQFF.

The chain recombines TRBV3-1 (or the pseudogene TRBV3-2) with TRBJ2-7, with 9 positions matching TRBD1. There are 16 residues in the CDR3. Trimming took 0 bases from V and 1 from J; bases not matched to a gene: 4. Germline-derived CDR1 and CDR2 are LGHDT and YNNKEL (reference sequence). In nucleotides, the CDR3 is TGTGCCAGCAGCCAAGATCTCGGGACAGGGTCCTACGAGCAGTACTTC. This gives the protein CASSQDLGTGSYEQYF.

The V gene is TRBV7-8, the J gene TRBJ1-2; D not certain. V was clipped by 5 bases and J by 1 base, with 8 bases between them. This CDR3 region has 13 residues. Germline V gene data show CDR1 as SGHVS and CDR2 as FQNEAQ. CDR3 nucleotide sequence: TGTGCCAGCAGCAGTACTATTAACTATGGCTACACCTTC. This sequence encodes CASSSTINYGYTF.

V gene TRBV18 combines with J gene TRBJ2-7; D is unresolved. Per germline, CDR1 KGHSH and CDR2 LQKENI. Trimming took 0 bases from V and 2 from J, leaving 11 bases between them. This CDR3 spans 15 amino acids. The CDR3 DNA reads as TGTGCCAGCTCACCACCGTCCGATTCCGCCTACGAGCAGTACTTC. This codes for CASSPPSDSAYEQYF. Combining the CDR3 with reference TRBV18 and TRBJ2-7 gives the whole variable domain NAGVMQNPRHLVRRRGQEARLRCSPMKGHSHVYWYRQLPEEGLKFMVYLQKENIIDESGMPKERFSAEFPKEGPSILRIQQVVRGDSAAYFCASSPPSDSAYEQYFGPGTRLTVT.

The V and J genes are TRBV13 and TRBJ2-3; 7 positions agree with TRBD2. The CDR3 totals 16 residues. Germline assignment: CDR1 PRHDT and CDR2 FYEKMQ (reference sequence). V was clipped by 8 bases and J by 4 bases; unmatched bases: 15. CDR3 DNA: TGTGCCAGCTCCCAGATCGGCGGGAGAGTTCCAGATACGCAGTATTTT. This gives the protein CASSQIGGRVPDTQYF.

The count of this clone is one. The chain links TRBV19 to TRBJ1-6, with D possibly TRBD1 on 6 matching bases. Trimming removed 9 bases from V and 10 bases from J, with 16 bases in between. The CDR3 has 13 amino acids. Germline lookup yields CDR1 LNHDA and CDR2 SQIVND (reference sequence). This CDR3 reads CARVKDSLSPLHF. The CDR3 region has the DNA TGTGCCAGGGTAAAGGACAGTTTATCACCCCTCCACTTT.

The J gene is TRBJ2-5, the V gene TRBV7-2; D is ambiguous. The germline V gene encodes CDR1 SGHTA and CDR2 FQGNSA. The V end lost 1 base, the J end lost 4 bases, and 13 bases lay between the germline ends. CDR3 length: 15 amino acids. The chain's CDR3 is CASSLVYRPRETQYF. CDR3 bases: TGTGCCAGCAGCTTAGTATACAGACCGAGAGAGACCCAGTACTTC. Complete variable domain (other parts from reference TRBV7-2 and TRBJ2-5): GAGVSQSPSNKVTEKGKDVELRCDPISGHTALYWYRQSLGQGLEFLIYFQGNSAPDKSGLPSDRFSAERTGGSVSTLTIQRTQQEDSAVYLCASSLVYRPRETQYFGPGTRLLVL.

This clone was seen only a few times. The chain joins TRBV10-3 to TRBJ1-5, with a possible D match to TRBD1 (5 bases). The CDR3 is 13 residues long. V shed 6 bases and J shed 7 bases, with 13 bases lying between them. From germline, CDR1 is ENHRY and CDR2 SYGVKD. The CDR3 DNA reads TGTGCCATCAGCGGGACCTTGGGACAGCCCCAGCATTTT. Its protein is CAISGTLGQPQHF.

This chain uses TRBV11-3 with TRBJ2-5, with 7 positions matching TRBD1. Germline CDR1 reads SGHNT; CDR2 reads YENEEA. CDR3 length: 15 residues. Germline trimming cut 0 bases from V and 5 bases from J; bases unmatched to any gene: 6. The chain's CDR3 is CASSLDGTARETQYF. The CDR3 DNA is TGTGCCAGCAGCTTAGACGGGACAGCTCGGGAGACCCAGTACTTC.